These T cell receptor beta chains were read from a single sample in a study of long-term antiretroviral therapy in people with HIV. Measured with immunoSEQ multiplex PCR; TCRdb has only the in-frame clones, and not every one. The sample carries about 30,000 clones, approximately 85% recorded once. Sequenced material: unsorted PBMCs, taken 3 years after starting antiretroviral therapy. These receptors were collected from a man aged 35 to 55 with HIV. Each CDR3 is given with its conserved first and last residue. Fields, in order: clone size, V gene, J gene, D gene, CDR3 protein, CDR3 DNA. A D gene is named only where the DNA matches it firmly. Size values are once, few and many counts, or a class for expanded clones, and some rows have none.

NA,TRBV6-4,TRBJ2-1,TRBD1,CASSNTQGAGYNEQFF,TGTGCCAGCAGTAATACACAGGGGGCTGGCTACAATGAGCAGTTCTTC
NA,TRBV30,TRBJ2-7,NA,CAWSVNYEQYF,TGTGCCTGGAGTGTTAACTACGAGCAGTACTTC
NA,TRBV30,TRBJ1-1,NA,CAWSEGNTEAFF,TGTGCCTGGAGTGAAGGGAACACTGAAGCTTTCTTT
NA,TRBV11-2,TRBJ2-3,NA,CASSLVEGSSDTQYF,TGTGCCAGCAGCTTAGTGGAAGGCTCCTCAGATACGCAGTATTTT
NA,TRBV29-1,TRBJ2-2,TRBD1,CSAKAGGNTGELFF,TGCAGCGCCAAGGCAGGGGGGAACACCGGGGAGCTGTTTTTT
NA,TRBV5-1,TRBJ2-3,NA,CASSLVAGDSTDTQYF,TGCGCCAGCAGCTTGGTCGCAGGGGACTCCACAGATACGCAGTATTTT
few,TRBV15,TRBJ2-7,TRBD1,CATSTLTGGIYEQYF,TGTGCCACCAGCACACTGACAGGGGGTATCTACGAGCAGTACTTC
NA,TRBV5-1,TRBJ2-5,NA,CASSYGDSGQYF,TGCGCCAGCAGCTACGGGGACTCGGGGCAGTACTTC
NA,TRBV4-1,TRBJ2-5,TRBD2,CASSSRGGLGETQYF,TGCGCCAGCAGCTCGCGGGGGGGCCTTGGAGAGACCCAGTACTTC
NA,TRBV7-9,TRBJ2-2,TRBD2,CAGSGKSFQTGELFF,TGTGCCGGAAGCGGGAAGTCGTTTCAGACCGGGGAGCTGTTTTTT
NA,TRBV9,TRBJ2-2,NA,CASSDKPGDTGELFF,TGTGCCAGCAGCGACAAACCGGGGGACACCGGGGAGCTGTTTTTT
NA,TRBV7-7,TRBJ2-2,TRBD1,CASSPTGTGSGELFF,TGTGCTAGCAGCCCTACCGGGACAGGGTCCGGGGAGCTGTTTTTT
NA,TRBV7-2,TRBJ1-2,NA,CASSSGYYGYTF,TGTGCCAGCAGCAGCGGGTATTATGGCTACACCTTC
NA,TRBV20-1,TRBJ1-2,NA,CSAVKDYGYTF,TGCAGTGCAGTGAAGGACTATGGCTACACCTTC
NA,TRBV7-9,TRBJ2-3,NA,CASSFDRKTSTDTQYF,TGTGCCAGCAGCTTTGACAGAAAGACTAGCACAGATACGCAGTATTTT
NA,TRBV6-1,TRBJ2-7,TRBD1,CASSQGTGSYEQYF,TGTGCCAGCAGCCAAGGGACAGGGTCCTACGAGCAGTACTTC
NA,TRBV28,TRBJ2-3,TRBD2,CASSSPGLVTSDTQYF,TGTGCCAGCAGTTCGCCGGGACTAGTAACGTCAGATACGCAGTATTTT
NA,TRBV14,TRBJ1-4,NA,CASSPRAATNEKLFF,TGTGCCAGCAGCCCTAGGGCTGCAACTAATGAAAAACTGTTTTTT
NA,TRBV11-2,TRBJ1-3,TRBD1,CASSLQQGLGNTIYF,TGTGCCAGCAGCTTACAACAGGGGCTTGGAAACACCATATATTTT
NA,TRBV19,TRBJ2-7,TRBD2,CASSIGVAGSYEQYF,TGTGCCAGTAGTATCGGGGTAGCGGGTTCCTACGAGCAGTACTTC
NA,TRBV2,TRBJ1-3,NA,CASSDASGNTIYF,TGTGCCAGCAGTGACGCCTCTGGAAACACCATATATTTT
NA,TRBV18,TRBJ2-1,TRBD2,CASSPTSGRSNEQFF,TGTGCCAGCTCACCTACTAGCGGGAGGAGCAATGAGCAGTTCTTC
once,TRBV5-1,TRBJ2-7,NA,CASSLYHSSSYEQYF,TGCGCCAGCAGCTTGTATCACTCCAGCTCCTACGAGCAGTACTTC
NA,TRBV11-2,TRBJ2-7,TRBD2,CASSLGSGTHYEQYF,TGTGCCAGCAGCTTAGGTAGCGGGACCCACTACGAGCAGTACTTC
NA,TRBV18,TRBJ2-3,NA,CASSPLLGADTQYF,TGTGCCAGCTCACCGCTATTGGGTGCAGATACGCAGTATTTT
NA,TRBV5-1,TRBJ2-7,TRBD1,CASSRGGGQGLTYEQYF,TGCGCCAGCTCCCGAGGGGGGGGACAGGGTCTTACCTACGAGCAGTACTTC